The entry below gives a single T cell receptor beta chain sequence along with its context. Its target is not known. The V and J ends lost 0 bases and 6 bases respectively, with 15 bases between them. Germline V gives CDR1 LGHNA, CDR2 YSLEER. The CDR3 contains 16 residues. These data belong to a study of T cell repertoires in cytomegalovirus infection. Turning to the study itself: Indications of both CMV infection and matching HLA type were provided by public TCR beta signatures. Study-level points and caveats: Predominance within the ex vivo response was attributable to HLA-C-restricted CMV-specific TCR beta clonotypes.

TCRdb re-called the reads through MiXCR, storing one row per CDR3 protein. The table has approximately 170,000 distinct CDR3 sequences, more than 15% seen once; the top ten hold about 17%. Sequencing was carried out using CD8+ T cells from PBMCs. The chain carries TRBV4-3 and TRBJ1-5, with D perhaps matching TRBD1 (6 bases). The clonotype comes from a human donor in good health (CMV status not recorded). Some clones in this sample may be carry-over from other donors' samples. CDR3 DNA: TGCGCCAGCAGCCAAGATACCTACGGAGGGGGTCAGCCCCAGCATTTT. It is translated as CASSQDTYGGGQPQHF.